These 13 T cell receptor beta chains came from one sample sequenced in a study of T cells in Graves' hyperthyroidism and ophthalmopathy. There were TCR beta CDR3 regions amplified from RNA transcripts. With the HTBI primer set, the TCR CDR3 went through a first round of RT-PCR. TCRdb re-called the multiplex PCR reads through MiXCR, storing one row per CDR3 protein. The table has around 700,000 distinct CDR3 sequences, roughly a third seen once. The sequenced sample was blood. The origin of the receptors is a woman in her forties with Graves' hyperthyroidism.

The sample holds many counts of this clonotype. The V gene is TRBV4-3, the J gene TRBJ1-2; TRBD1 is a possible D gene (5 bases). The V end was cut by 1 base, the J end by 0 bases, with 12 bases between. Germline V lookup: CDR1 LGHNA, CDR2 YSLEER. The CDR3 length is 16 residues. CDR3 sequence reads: CASSQGQGQANYGYTF. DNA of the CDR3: TGCGCCAGCAGCCAAGGGCAGGGTCAGGCTAACTATGGCTACACCTTC.

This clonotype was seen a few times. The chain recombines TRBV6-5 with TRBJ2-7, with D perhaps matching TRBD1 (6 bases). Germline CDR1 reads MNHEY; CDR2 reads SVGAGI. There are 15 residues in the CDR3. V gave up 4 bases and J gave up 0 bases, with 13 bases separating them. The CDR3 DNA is TGTGCCAGCAGTTTACAGGGTATTAGCTCCTACGAGCAGTACTTC. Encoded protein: CASSLQGISSYEQYF.

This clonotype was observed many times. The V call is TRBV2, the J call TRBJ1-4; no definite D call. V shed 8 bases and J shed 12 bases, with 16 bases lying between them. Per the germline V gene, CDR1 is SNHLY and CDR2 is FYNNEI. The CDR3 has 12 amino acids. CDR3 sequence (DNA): TGTGCCAGCCGGTGGCCACCTCGGGAACTGTTTTTT. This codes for CASRWPPRELFF.

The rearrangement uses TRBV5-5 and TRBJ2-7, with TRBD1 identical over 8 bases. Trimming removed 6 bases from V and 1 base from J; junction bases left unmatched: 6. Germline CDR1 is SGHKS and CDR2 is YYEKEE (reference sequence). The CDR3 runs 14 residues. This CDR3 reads CASNLRDRSYEQYF. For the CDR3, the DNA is TGTGCCAGCAACCTCCGGGACAGGTCCTACGAGCAGTACTTC.

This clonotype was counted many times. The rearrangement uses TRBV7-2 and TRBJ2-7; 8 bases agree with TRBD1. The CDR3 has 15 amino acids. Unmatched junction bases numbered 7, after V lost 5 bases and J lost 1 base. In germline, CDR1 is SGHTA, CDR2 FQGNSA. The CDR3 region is CASSVRGRGSYEQYF. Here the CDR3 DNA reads TGTGCCAGCAGCGTCAGGGGGCGCGGGTCCTACGAGCAGTACTTC.

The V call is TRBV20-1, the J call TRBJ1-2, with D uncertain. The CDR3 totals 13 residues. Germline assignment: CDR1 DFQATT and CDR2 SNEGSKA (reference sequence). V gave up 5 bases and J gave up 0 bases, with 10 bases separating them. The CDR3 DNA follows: TGCAGTGCTCGGGCACAGACTAACTATGGCTACACCTTC. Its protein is CSARAQTNYGYTF.

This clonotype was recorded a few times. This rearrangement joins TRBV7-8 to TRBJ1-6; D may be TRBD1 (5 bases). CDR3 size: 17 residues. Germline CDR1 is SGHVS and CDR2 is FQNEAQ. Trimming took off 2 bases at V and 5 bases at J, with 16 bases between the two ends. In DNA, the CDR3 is TGTGCCAGCAGCTTAAGCGGTTGGGGCAGGGATAATTCACCCCTCCACTTT. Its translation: CASSLSGWGRDNSPLHF.

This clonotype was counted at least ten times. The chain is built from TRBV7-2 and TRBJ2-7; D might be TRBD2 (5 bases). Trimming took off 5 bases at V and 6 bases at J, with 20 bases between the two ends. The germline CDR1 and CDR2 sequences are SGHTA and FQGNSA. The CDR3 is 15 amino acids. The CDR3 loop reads CASSDPDSSIGEQYF. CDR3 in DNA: TGTGCCAGCAGCGACCCGGACTCCAGTATCGGCGAGCAGTACTTC.

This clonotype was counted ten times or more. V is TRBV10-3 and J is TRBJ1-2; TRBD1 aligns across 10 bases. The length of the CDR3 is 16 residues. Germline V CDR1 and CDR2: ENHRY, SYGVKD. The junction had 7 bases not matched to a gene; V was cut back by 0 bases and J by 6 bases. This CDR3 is CAISESEDRGFDGYTF. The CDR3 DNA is TGTGCCATCAGTGAGTCCGAGGACAGGGGGTTCGATGGCTACACCTTC.

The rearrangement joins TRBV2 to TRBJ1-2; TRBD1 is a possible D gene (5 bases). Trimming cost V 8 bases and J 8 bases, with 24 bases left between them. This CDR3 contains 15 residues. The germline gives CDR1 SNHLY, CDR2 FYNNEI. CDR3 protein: CASSDTGLPAPGYTF. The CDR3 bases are TGTGCCAGCTCGGACACGGGACTACCCGCTCCAGGCTACACCTTC.

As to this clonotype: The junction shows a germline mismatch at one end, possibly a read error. Here the CDR3 reads CSASSAGENTEASF. In nucleotides, the CDR3 is TGCAGTGCTAGTTCGGCAGGAGAGAACACTGAAGCTTCCTTT. V and J are TRBV20-1 and TRBJ1-1; D is undetermined. The CDR3 has 14 amino acids. The V gene's germline CDR1 is DFQATT and CDR2 SNEGSKA (reference sequence).

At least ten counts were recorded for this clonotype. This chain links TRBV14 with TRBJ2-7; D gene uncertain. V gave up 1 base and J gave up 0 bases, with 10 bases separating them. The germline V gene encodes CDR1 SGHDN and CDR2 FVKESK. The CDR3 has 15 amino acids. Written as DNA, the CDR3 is TGTGCCAGCAGCCAAGGATTCAGAAACTCCTACGAGCAGTACTTC. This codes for CASSQGFRNSYEQYF.

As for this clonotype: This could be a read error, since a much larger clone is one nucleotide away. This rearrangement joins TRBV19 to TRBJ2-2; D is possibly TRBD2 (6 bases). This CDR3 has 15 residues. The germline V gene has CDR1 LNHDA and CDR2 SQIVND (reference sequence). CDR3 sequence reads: CASSINGRGTGEPFF. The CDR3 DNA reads TGTGCCAGTAGTATTAACGGGAGAGGCACCGGGGAGCCGTTTTTT. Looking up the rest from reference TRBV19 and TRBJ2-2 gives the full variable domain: DGGITQSPKYLFRKEGQNVTLSCEQNLNHDAMYWYRQDPGQGLRLIYYSQIVNDFQKGDIAEGYSVSREKKESFPLTVTSAQKNPTAFYLCASSINGRGTGEPFFGEGSRLTVL.